This T cell receptor beta chain was observed in a study of blood T cells in healthy people across ages. Comment on this clonotype: One junction end disagrees with the germline gene, perhaps due to a read error.

Per sample, at least 5 micrograms of total RNA were extracted. Sample-barcoded 5' priming and a J-beta primer mix drove a second PCR of about 7 to 12 cycles. TCRdb reprocessed the 5' RACE reads with MiXCR, giving one entry per CDR3 protein. The data show 700,000 or so distinct CDR3 sequences, with about 20% seen just once and around 22% held by the top ten. The CDR3 consists of 14 residues. Germline V gene sequence: CDR1 MDHEN, CDR2 SYDVKM. Sequencing used blood. The V call is TRBV28, the J call TRBJ2-7; 8 bases line up with TRBD1. The receptor comes from a man in his 70s in good health. The CDR3 DNA follows: TGCGCCAGCACACCAGGGACAGGACCGCATTCATGGTACTTC. It yields the protein CASTPGTGPHSWYF.